One and the same sample provided the 26 T cell receptor beta chains below, sequenced in a study of T cells after posttransplantation cyclophosphamide. The data were produced by immunoSEQ multiplex PCR, yet TCRdb's version contains in-frame clones alone and is incomplete. The data show approximately 29,000 clones, roughly 88% seen once. The sequenced sample was PBMCs. All receptors derive from a man aged 50-59 years.

V usage is TRBV27 and J usage is TRBJ1-5; no reliable D call. The CDR3 extends over 15 amino acids. V dropped 1 base and J dropped 0 bases, with 7 bases sitting between them. CDR1 MNHEY and CDR2 SMNVEV come from the germline V gene (reference sequence). CDR3 DNA sequence: TGTGCCAGCAGTTTATTCAGGTCTAGCAATCAGCCCCAGCATTTT. Translating it yields CASSLFRSSNQPQHF.

V gene TRBV5-6 combines with J gene TRBJ2-1, with 7 bases fitting TRBD1. Trimming removed 3 bases from V and 6 bases from J; junction bases left unmatched: 3. The CDR3 contains 13 residues. From germline, CDR1 is SGHDT and CDR2 YYEEEE. This CDR3 reads CASSWGTVNEQFF. The CDR3 DNA is TGTGCCAGCAGCTGGGGGACAGTCAATGAGCAGTTCTTC.

This chain uses TRBV9 with TRBJ2-2; 7 positions match TRBD1. The ends lost 3 bases at V and 1 base at J; junction bases unmatched: 3. This CDR3 contains 15 residues. From germline, CDR1 is SGDLS and CDR2 YYNGEE. The CDR3 reads CASSATGLNTGELFF. In nucleotides, the CDR3 is TGTGCCAGCAGCGCGACAGGGTTGAACACCGGGGAGCTGTTTTTT.

The chain combines TRBV13 with TRBJ2-7, with 7 nucleotides matching TRBD2. The CDR3 is made up of 16 amino acids. Trimming at V came to 5 bases and at J to 2 bases, leaving 12 bases not matched to a gene. CDR1 PRHDT and CDR2 FYEKMQ come from the germline V gene (reference sequence). The chain's CDR3 is CASSIQSGALTYEQYF. The CDR3 DNA reads as TGTGCCAGCAGCATACAAAGCGGGGCCTTAACCTACGAGCAGTACTTC.

This chain connects TRBV6-6 to TRBJ2-7; perhaps TRBD1 as D (6 bases). The V end lost 2 bases, the J end lost 2 bases, and 10 bases lay between the germline ends. This CDR3 contains 14 residues. CDR1 and CDR2 from the germline V gene are MNHNY and SVGAGI (reference sequence). The CDR3 sequence: CASSYLDRPYEQYF. The CDR3 DNA is TGTGCCAGCAGTTACCTGGACAGACCCTACGAGCAGTACTTC.

V usage is TRBV7-2 and J usage is TRBJ1-1; D not resolved. The CDR3 spans 13 residues. The V and J ends lost 3 bases and 0 bases respectively, with 5 bases between them. The germline gives CDR1 SGHTA, CDR2 FQGNSA. CDR3 region: CASSFSVNTEAFF. The DNA of the CDR3 is TGTGCCAGCAGCTTTTCGGTGAACACTGAAGCTTTCTTT.

The rearrangement uses TRBV9 and TRBJ1-3, with D hard to call. The V gene lost 0 bases and the J gene lost 0 bases, with 10 bases spanning the gap. This CDR3 is 16 amino acids long. Germline values: CDR1 SGDLS, CDR2 YYNGEE. The CDR3 coding sequence is TGTGCCAGCAGCGTAGGGCGGTCTAACTCTGGAAACACCATATATTTT. It yields the protein CASSVGRSNSGNTIYF.

Concerning this clone itself: At one of its ends the junction is not consistent with the germline gene, which may arise from a read error. CDR3 nucleotides: TGTGCCAGCAACCAAGCCCCAGCGGGAGGGCAAGATACGCAGTATTTT. As protein: CASNQAPAGGQDTQYF. The chain has TRBV4-2 and TRBJ2-3; 10 bases are shared with TRBD2. Germline lookup yields CDR1 LGHNA and CDR2 YNFKEQ. The CDR3 has 16 residues.

The J gene is TRBJ2-1, the V gene TRBV6-1, with 12 bases matching TRBD2. CDR1 is MNHNS, CDR2 SASEGT, per germline. The CDR3 extends over 15 amino acids. V shed 1 base, J shed 15 bases, and the junction held 10 bases outside the gene matches. CDR3 nucleotide sequence: TGTGCCAGCAGTGAAGAGGGACTAGCGGGTGCCCCCTGGTTCTTC. Protein product: CASSEEGLAGAPWFF.

This chain connects TRBV7-2 to TRBJ1-3; 9 positions match TRBD1. V shed 5 bases and J 0 bases; nucleotides not matched to a gene: 8. Germline V CDR1 and CDR2: SGHTA, FQGNSA. This CDR3 contains 17 residues. CDR3 coding DNA: TGTGCCAGCAGCCCCCGGACAGGGGCCAGCTCTGGAAACACCATATATTTT. Residues: CASSPRTGASSGNTIYF.

The rearrangement joins TRBV4-1 to TRBJ1-2; a weak D match, TRBD1 (6 bases). Per the germline V gene, CDR1 is MGHRA and CDR2 is YSYEKL. V was cut by 8 bases and J by 7 bases, with 17 bases left in between. The CDR3 is 13 amino acids. The CDR3 here is CASGGQPWGGYTF. For the CDR3, the DNA is TGCGCCAGCGGTGGACAGCCCTGGGGTGGCTACACCTTC.

The chain recombines TRBV28 with TRBJ1-3; the match to TRBD1 covers 10 bases. Germline CDR1 reads MDHEN; CDR2 reads SYDVKM. J gave up 4 bases and V 7 bases, and 4 bases lay outside the gene matches. The CDR3 covers 14 residues. The CDR3 spells CASTRTGGGNTIYF. The CDR3 bases are TGTGCCAGCACCAGGACAGGGGGAGGAAACACCATATATTTT.

The V gene is TRBV5-1, the J gene TRBJ1-2, with 7 positions matching TRBD1. This CDR3 is built from 16 residues. Germline V gene sequence: CDR1 SGHRS, CDR2 YFSETQ. The V gene end was trimmed by 0 bases and the J gene end by 0 bases; junction bases not matched to a gene: 5. The CDR3 region is CASSLGPQGANYGYTF. The CDR3 nucleotides read TGCGCCAGCAGCTTGGGGCCCCAGGGGGCTAACTATGGCTACACCTTC.

The chain has TRBV6-1 and TRBJ2-1, with 12 bases that match TRBD2. Germline V gene lookup returns CDR1 MNHNS and CDR2 SASEGT. Trimming took 3 bases from V and 9 from J; bases not matched to a gene: 3. The CDR3 extends over 14 amino acids. CDR3 in DNA: TGTGCCAGCAGTGAGCCTAGCGGGAGGGGTGAGCAGTTCTTC. Translating gives CASSEPSGRGEQFF.

This clone was observed once. This chain links TRBV5-8 with TRBJ2-1; the D gene is possibly TRBD1 (5 bases). The CDR3 runs 15 residues. Looked up from germline, CDR1 is SGHTS and CDR2 is YDEGEE. Trimming removed 3 bases at V and 0 bases at J, with 10 bases between. The chain's CDR3 is CASSSKGASYNEQFF. CDR3 sequence (DNA): TGTGCCAGCAGCTCTAAAGGGGCCTCCTACAATGAGCAGTTCTTC.

This chain links TRBV19 with TRBJ1-5; 10 nucleotides agree with TRBD1. With 3 bases clipped from V and 4 bases from J, the junction kept 3 bases outside the gene matches. The CDR3 loop spans 15 amino acids. Germline-derived CDR1 and CDR2 are LNHDA and SQIVND (reference sequence). The CDR3 spells CASSMGQGRNQPQHF. CDR3 nucleotide sequence: TGTGCCAGTAGTATGGGACAGGGGAGGAATCAGCCCCAGCATTTT.

This chain links TRBV15 with TRBJ1-1; 10 nucleotides line up with TRBD1. Germline CDR1 and CDR2: LNHNV and YYDKDF (reference sequence). CDR3 length equals 18 residues. The V segment lost 1 base and the J segment 1 base; nucleotides outside the gene matches: 9. Written as DNA, the CDR3 is TGTGCCACCAGCAGAGGACAGGGGGCCCGACTAGAGAACACTGAAGCTTTCTTT. Protein product: CATSRGQGARLENTEAFF.

The rearrangement joins TRBV29-1 to TRBJ1-1; no definite D call. The V gene lost 4 bases and the J gene lost 8 bases, with 8 bases spanning the gap. Germline V CDR1 and CDR2: SQVTM, ANQGSEA. CDR3 length equals 10 residues. CDR3: CSVVTAEAFF. DNA of the CDR3: TGCAGCGTTGTAACAGCAGAAGCTTTCTTT.

The gene calls are TRBV5-1 and TRBJ2-1; 9 bases agree with TRBD2. Per germline, CDR1 SGHRS and CDR2 YFSETQ. This CDR3 contains 15 residues. V was pared by 4 bases and J by 3 bases, with 5 bases of the junction left unmatched. The CDR3 sequence is CASSTTSGFYNEQFF. Written as DNA, the CDR3 is TGCGCCAGCAGCACCACTAGCGGGTTCTACAATGAGCAGTTCTTC.

The count of this clone is one. The V gene is TRBV6-1, the J gene TRBJ1-4, with 9 bases aligning to TRBD1. With V trimmed by 6 bases and J by 3 bases, 5 bases remained unmatched. This CDR3 is 15 amino acids long. The germline gives CDR1 MNHNS, CDR2 SASEGT. CDR3 residues: CASRPGQGPNEKLFF. The CDR3 DNA reads TGTGCCAGCAGGCCAGGACAGGGGCCTAATGAAAAACTGTTTTTT.

The chain recombines TRBV19 with TRBJ1-5; D unresolved. This CDR3 contains 13 residues. In germline, CDR1 is LNHDA, CDR2 SQIVND (reference sequence). The V end lost 5 bases, the J end lost 5 bases, and 10 bases lay between the germline ends. CDR3 sequence (DNA): TGTGCCAGTAGTGGGAGGGCAGATCAGCCCCAGCATTTT. Translated: CASSGRADQPQHF.

The chain joins TRBV9 to TRBJ1-3; tentative D call: TRBD1 (5 bases). The CDR3 spans 14 residues. Trimming removed 0 bases at V and 3 bases at J, with 7 bases between. The V gene's germline CDR1 is SGDLS and CDR2 YYNGEE. CDR3 nucleotide sequence: TGTGCCAGCAGCGTAGGGGGGGGTGGAAACACCATATATTTT. It specifies CASSVGGGGNTIYF.

V and J are TRBV6-5 and TRBJ2-2, with a weak D call TRBD1 (5 bases). This CDR3 is 14 amino acids long. With 5 bases removed from V and 2 bases from J, the gap between germline ends came to 9 bases. Germline CDR1 is MNHEY and CDR2 is SVGAGI. The CDR3 loop is CASSKQDNTGELFF. The CDR3 coding sequence is TGTGCCAGCAGTAAACAGGATAACACCGGGGAGCTGTTTTTT.

The chain links TRBV5-6 to TRBJ1-1; D is unresolved. This CDR3 spans 15 amino acids. Between the trimmed V and J ends, which lost 3 bases and 4 bases, there was a span of 16 bases. Germline-derived CDR1 and CDR2 are SGHDT and YYEEEE. The CDR3 here is CASSSIRGRTTEAFF. DNA of the CDR3: TGTGCCAGCAGCTCTATCCGAGGGCGAACCACTGAAGCTTTCTTT.

The gene calls are TRBV28 and TRBJ2-7, with 9 bases matching TRBD1. Germline lookup yields CDR1 MDHEN and CDR2 SYDVKM. The CDR3 consists of 15 residues. The V segment lost 2 bases and the J segment 3 bases; nucleotides outside the gene matches: 5. The CDR3 coding sequence is TGTGCCAGCAGTTTACAAGGGACAGGGTTCTACGAGCAGTACTTC. It specifies CASSLQGTGFYEQYF. Based on the CDR3 plus reference TRBV28 and TRBJ2-7, the full variable domain is DVKVTQSSRYLVKRTGEKVFLECVQDMDHENMFWYRQDPGLGLRLIYFSYDVKMKEKGDIPEGYSVSREKKERFSLILESASTNQTSMYLCASSLQGTGFYEQYFGPGTRLTVT.

The chain links TRBV5-4 to TRBJ2-1; 12 bases match TRBD2. The CDR3 loop spans 16 amino acids. The ends lost 3 bases at V and 10 bases at J; junction bases unmatched: 11. Germline loops: CDR1 SGHNT, CDR2 YYREEE (reference sequence). Written as DNA, the CDR3 is TGTGCCAGCAGCTCTGGACTAGCGGGGCCTACAAGGGAGCAGTTCTTC. This encodes CASSSGLAGPTREQFF.